The entry that follows covers one TCR beta chain sequence. Seattle researchers signed up patients amid active infection and tracked them longitudinally. Source study methods: Amplification of reference gene primers was used by the study to estimate nucleated cell counts. Generated by immunoSEQ multiplex PCR, the TCRdb table keeps only in-frame clones and is missing some. Clonal size and the V and J genes are those of that table, whereas D and trimming came from the DNA. Among around 280,000 clones listed, approximately 91% were seen once. This specimen belongs to a study of blood T cell repertoires in COVID-19. Trimming removed 3 bases from V and 5 bases from J, with 13 bases in between. Germline loops: CDR1 SNHLY, CDR2 FYNNEI. This CDR3 contains 14 residues.

This receptor was obtained from a woman younger than 45 with COVID-19, enrolled during active disease. This sequence joins TRBV2 and TRBJ2-5; tentatively, D is TRBD2 (6 bases). The sample was peripheral blood. CDR3 coding DNA: TGTGCCAGCAGTGACGGAGGGTTGGGGGAGACCCAGTACTTC. Amino acids: CASSDGGLGETQYF.